Listed below are T cell receptor beta chains from one sample, sequenced in a study of CD4+ T cells in melanoma. Clones were sequenced by immunoSEQ multiplex PCR, and TCRdb holds only the in-frame ones, with some missing. The sample has 110,000 to 150,000 clones, 80% to 95% seen once. Receptors were obtained from a human donor with melanoma. The conserved cysteine and the conserved F or W are not part of the CDR3 here. D genes are given only for firm matches. Size is omitted from some rows. Given values are once, few, many or a class for expanded clones.

clone_size j_call d_call v_call cdr3_aa
NA TRBJ2-2 NA TRBV4-2 ASSQNPVGPTGELF
NA TRBJ1-5 NA TRBV4-2 ASSQDPGAPQH
NA TRBJ2-5 NA TRBV28 ASSFSIGVGAQETQY
NA TRBJ2-7 TRBD2 TRBV5-1 ASSLNWAGGSYEQY
NA TRBJ2-5 TRBD1 TRBV5-1 ASSLAYGTGGTQY
NA TRBJ2-1 TRBD2 TRBV11-3 ASRSSGGGNEQF
once TRBJ1-2 NA TRBV7-2 ASSRGISVYGYT
NA TRBJ2-3 NA TRBV10-1 ASSAWTLGGTQY
NA TRBJ2-1 NA TRBV2 ASSGSQSYNEQF
NA TRBJ2-7 TRBD1 TRBV5-1 ASSFLQGAPGEQY
once TRBJ1-1 TRBD1 TRBV30 AWRTGGLMNTEAF
NA TRBJ1-5 NA TRBV30 AWSRDSNQPQH
NA TRBJ2-3 TRBD1 TRBV5-1 ASSLNVQGAEDTQY
NA TRBJ1-3 NA TRBV5-4 ASSLGGSSGNTIY
NA TRBJ2-1 NA TRBV7-2 ASSLGKGYEQF
NA TRBJ1-2 NA TRBV19 ASSDDGTYGYT
NA TRBJ1-1 NA TRBV18 ASSPQGLEGAF
once TRBJ1-3 NA TRBV7-6 ASSVTSTGQTIY
NA TRBJ1-1 TRBD1 TRBV6-5 ASRRAGTANTEAF
NA TRBJ2-5 TRBD2 TRBV7-2 ASTPERGVETQY
NA TRBJ2-5 NA TRBV7-9 ASSLVGQGTGVTQY
NA TRBJ2-2 NA TRBV11-3 ASSLERTGELF
NA TRBJ1-6 TRBD1 TRBV5-4 ASSLPGGVVLH
NA TRBJ1-2 TRBD1 TRBV7-8 ASSPRGQALNYGYT
NA TRBJ2-3 NA TRBV19 ASSIAGPAPDTQY
NA TRBJ1-2 TRBD1 TRBV6-5 ASSYGTGGSYT
NA TRBJ2-5 TRBD1 TRBV7-8 ASSLGHGSTGGQETQY
NA TRBJ1-1 NA TRBV5-6 ASSLLGLGTNTEAF
NA TRBJ2-7 TRBD2 TRBV5-1 ASSLAGTSGAYEQY